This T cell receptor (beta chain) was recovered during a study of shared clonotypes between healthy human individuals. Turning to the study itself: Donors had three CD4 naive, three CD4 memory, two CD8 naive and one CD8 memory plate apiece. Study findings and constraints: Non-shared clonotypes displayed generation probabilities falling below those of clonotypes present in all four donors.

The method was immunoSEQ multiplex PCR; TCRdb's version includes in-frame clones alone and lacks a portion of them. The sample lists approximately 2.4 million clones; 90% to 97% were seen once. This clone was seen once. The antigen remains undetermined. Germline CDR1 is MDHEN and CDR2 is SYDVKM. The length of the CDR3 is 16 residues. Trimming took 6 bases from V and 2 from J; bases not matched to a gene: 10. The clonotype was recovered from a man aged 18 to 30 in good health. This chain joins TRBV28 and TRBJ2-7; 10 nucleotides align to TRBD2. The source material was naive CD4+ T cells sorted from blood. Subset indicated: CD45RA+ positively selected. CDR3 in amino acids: CASRNREAGGAYEQYF. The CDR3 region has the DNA TGTGCCAGCAGGAACCGAGAAGCGGGGGGGGCCTACGAGCAGTACTTC.